These 17 T cell receptor beta chains originate from one sample sequenced in a study of cytomegalovirus exposure and HLA in healthy donors. Assay: immunoSEQ multiplex PCR; the TCRdb copy retains only in-frame clones and omits some. The repertoire has about 120,000 clones, approximately 92% of them found once; the top ten carry 1.1%. The specimen was PBMCs. These receptors were taken from a woman younger than 30 in good health and CMV-seronegative.

The chain combines TRBV13 with TRBJ2-7, with D perhaps matching TRBD2 (6 bases). This CDR3 is built from 15 residues. Germline-derived CDR1 and CDR2 are PRHDT and FYEKMQ (reference sequence). The V end lost 5 bases, the J end lost 3 bases, and 17 bases lay between the germline ends. The CDR3, as DNA: TGTGCCAGCAGCGGCCGGGTCGTGGGGGGCTACGAGCAGTACTTC. This codes for CASSGRVVGGYEQYF.

The chain is built from TRBV5-1 and TRBJ1-2; D remains ambiguous. This CDR3 region has 15 residues. Germline-derived CDR1 and CDR2 are SGHRS and YFSETQ. V lost 1 base to trimming and J lost 0 bases, with 10 bases between them. CDR3 sequence (DNA): TGCGCCAGCAGCTTGTCTTCCGGAGCTAACTATGGCTACACCTTC. It is translated as CASSLSSGANYGYTF.

V usage is TRBV5-1 and J usage is TRBJ2-1; 9 bases map to TRBD1. V lost 2 bases, J lost 9 bases, and 15 bases stayed unmatched. In germline, CDR1 is SGHRS, CDR2 YFSETQ. The CDR3 is 17 residues long. CDR3: CASSFQPGQGRSSEQFF. Here the CDR3 DNA reads TGCGCCAGCAGCTTTCAACCGGGACAGGGAAGGAGTAGTGAGCAGTTCTTC.

V gene TRBV29-1 combines with J gene TRBJ1-1; tentative D call: TRBD1 (6 bases). This CDR3 is built from 15 residues. V was clipped by 3 bases and J by 0 bases, with 14 bases between them. Germline CDR1 is SQVTM and CDR2 is ANQGSEA. This CDR3 is CSVDRPGGLNTEAFF. The CDR3 bases are TGCAGCGTTGACAGGCCGGGGGGCTTGAACACTGAAGCTTTCTTT.

J is TRBJ1-1 and V is TRBV9, with a possible D match to TRBD1 (6 bases). V lost 0 bases, J lost 3 bases, and 9 bases lay in between. The CDR3 sequence is 14 residues long. The germline V gene has CDR1 SGDLS and CDR2 YYNGEE. The CDR3 bases are TGTGCCAGCAGCGTAGCAGGGGCGCACACTGAAGCTTTCTTT. Translation gives CASSVAGAHTEAFF. The entire variable domain, with the rest obtained from reference TRBV9 and TRBJ1-1, is as follows: DSGVTQTPKHLITATGQRVTLRCSPRSGDLSVYWYQQSLDQGLQFLIQYYNGEERAKGNILERFSAQQFPDLHSELNLSSLELGDSALYFCASSVAGAHTEAFFGQGTRLTVV.

The chain combines TRBV28 with TRBJ1-1, with D possibly matching TRBD1 (6 bases). V was cut by 6 bases and J by 5 bases, with 16 bases left in between. Germline CDR1 and CDR2: MDHEN and SYDVKM. The CDR3 is 14 residues long. Here the CDR3 reads CASRQGHRGTEAFF. CDR3 coding DNA: TGTGCCAGCAGGCAGGGACATCGAGGGACTGAAGCTTTCTTT.

V usage is TRBV28 and J usage is TRBJ1-2; 7 bases line up with TRBD1. The CDR3 consists of 13 residues. V lost 6 bases, J lost 5 bases, and 6 bases stayed unmatched. Germline V lookup: CDR1 MDHEN, CDR2 SYDVKM. The CDR3 DNA reads TGTGCCAGCAGCGCGGGACAGTATTATGGCTACACCTTC. The encoded protein is CASSAGQYYGYTF.

On this clone: The identical CDR3 is also encoded by other nucleotide sequences in the sample. The CDR3 DNA reads as TGCGCCAGCAGCTTGGCGGAGACCCAGTACTTC. Translated: CASSLAETQYF. The chain joins TRBV5-1 to TRBJ2-5, with D uncertain. The CDR3 loop spans 11 amino acids. The V end was cut by 0 bases, the J end by 5 bases, with 2 bases between. Looked up from germline, CDR1 is SGHRS and CDR2 is YFSETQ.

The genes are TRBV2 and TRBJ2-5; D is perhaps TRBD1 (5 bases). Looked up from germline, CDR1 is SNHLY and CDR2 is FYNNEI. V lost 6 bases and J lost 2, with 16 bases in between. CDR3 length: 15 residues. CDR3 DNA: TGTGCCAGCAGGTCCATAACAGGTTATCAAGAGACCCAGTACTTC. This sequence encodes CASRSITGYQETQYF.

This sequence joins TRBV7-8 and TRBJ2-1; 11 bases fit TRBD2. Trimming removed 4 bases from V and 5 bases from J; junction bases left unmatched: 10. CDR1 is SGHVS and CDR2 is FQNEAQ in the germline V gene. The CDR3 runs to 17 residues. The CDR3 coding sequence is TGTGCCAGCAGCTCCAGGGTAGCGGGAGGGAGACACAATGAGCAGTTCTTC. Translating gives CASSSRVAGGRHNEQFF.

The rearrangement uses TRBV27 and TRBJ2-1, with TRBD2 identical over 7 bases. The CDR3 is made up of 15 amino acids. Germline V gene lookup returns CDR1 MNHEY and CDR2 SMNVEV (reference sequence). Unmatched junction bases numbered 12, after V lost 7 bases and J lost 6 bases. This chain's CDR3 is CASTLAGTKGNEQFF. CDR3 sequence (DNA): TGTGCCAGCACTCTAGCCGGGACTAAGGGCAATGAGCAGTTCTTC.

This sequence joins TRBV11-2 and TRBJ2-7; 9 nucleotides agree with TRBD1. CDR1 and CDR2 from the germline V gene are SGHAT and FQNNGV. Unmatched junction bases numbered 4, after V lost 1 base and J lost 3 bases. The CDR3 extends over 15 amino acids. For the CDR3, the DNA is TGTGCCAGCAGCTTAGTAGGGGGACAGGGCTACGAGCAGTACTTC. It specifies CASSLVGGQGYEQYF.

The chain's CDR3 is CASSLILQGTWAPLHF. The CDR3 DNA follows: TGTGCCAGCAGTTTAATCCTGCAGGGAACTTGGGCACCCCTCCACTTT. This chain links TRBV28 with TRBJ1-6; a possible D gene is TRBD1 (5 bases). The germline gives CDR1 MDHEN, CDR2 SYDVKM. The CDR3 runs 16 residues. Trimming removed 2 bases at V and 11 bases at J, with 19 bases between.

V usage is TRBV11-2 and J usage is TRBJ2-1, with 11 bases identical to TRBD2. V shed 5 bases, J shed 9 bases, and the junction held 15 bases outside the gene matches. The length of the CDR3 is 17 residues. The germline CDR1 and CDR2 sequences are SGHAT and FQNNGV. The CDR3 loop is CASSQNPGTSGRGEQFF. Here the CDR3 DNA reads TGTGCCAGCAGCCAAAACCCCGGGACTAGCGGTAGAGGTGAGCAGTTCTTC.

This chain connects TRBV5-6 to TRBJ2-2, with 9 bases fitting TRBD2. The junction had 11 bases not matched to a gene; V was cut back by 1 base and J by 4 bases. Germline CDR1 SGHDT, CDR2 YYEEEE. The CDR3 runs 18 residues. This chain's CDR3 is CASSLFLAGPSGTGELFF. Here the CDR3 DNA reads TGTGCCAGCAGCTTGTTTCTAGCGGGACCTTCGGGCACCGGGGAGCTGTTTTTT.

V is TRBV7-2 and J is TRBJ2-1, with 8 nucleotides matching TRBD1. After removal of 8 bases from V and 7 bases from J, the junction contained 13 bases not matched to a gene. Germline V gene data show CDR1 as SGHTA and CDR2 as FQGNSA. CDR3 size: 15 residues. The chain's CDR3 is CASQNAGTGTNEQFF. CDR3 sequence (DNA): TGTGCCAGCCAAAATGCCGGGACAGGCACTAATGAGCAGTTCTTC.

The chain recombines TRBV7-9 with TRBJ1-2; no firm D call. CDR3 length equals 12 residues. The germline CDR1 and CDR2 sequences are SEHNR and FQNEAQ (reference sequence). Trimming shortened V by 5 bases and J by 7 bases, and 11 bases separated the two germline ends. The CDR3 DNA sequence: TGTGCCAGCAGCGAGGATTTTCTTGGCTACACCTTC. Protein product: CASSEDFLGYTF. Filled out from reference TRBV7-9 and TRBJ1-2, the complete variable domain reads DTGVSQNPRHKITKRGQNVTFRCDPISEHNRLYWYRQTLGQGPEFLTYFQNEAQLEKSRLLSDRFSAERPKGSFSTLEIQRTEQGDSAMYLCASSEDFLGYTFGSGTRLTVV.